This TCR beta chain appears in the sequencing data of a study of CD8 T cells in ankylosing spondylitis. Regarding the study as a whole: Earlier reports found some motif variants in synovial fluid and blood in reactive arthritis. It appeared that ankylosing spondylitis blood was characterized by a TCR beta motif of under ten highly homologous variants. In peripheral blood, disease-linked CD8+ clones occurred at relatively low frequencies.

Scientists made TCR beta libraries using quantitative 5'-RACE with molecular barcodes. TCRdb re-analysed the 5' RACE reads in MiXCR, keeping a single row per CDR3 protein. The table shows around 890,000 distinct CDR3 sequences, with 10% to 15% occurring only once. This clonotype showed up just a few times. Antigen: not known. This CDR3 comprises 15 residues. Germline assignment: CDR1 SGHTA and CDR2 FQGNSA. Trimming removed 0 bases at V and 7 bases at J, with 16 bases between. The receptor comes from a male donor with ankylosing spondylitis. This chain joins TRBV7-2 and TRBJ2-7, with D possibly TRBD2 on 6 matching bases. Material: blood, either unsorted or a sorted T cell fraction (not recorded which). CDR3 in DNA: TGTGCCAGCAGCTTAGCAGGGAGGAGGGTCGCGGAGCAGTACTTC. It encodes CASSLAGRRVAEQYF. The variable domain in full, with the rest retrieved from reference TRBV7-2 and TRBJ2-7, is GAGVSQSPSNKVTEKGKDVELRCDPISGHTALYWYRQSLGQGLEFLIYFQGNSAPDKSGLPSDRFSAERTGGSVSTLTIQRTQQEDSAVYLCASSLAGRRVAEQYFGPGTRLTVT.